The sequence of this T cell receptor (beta chain) was determined in a study of T cell responses to AZD1222 COVID-19 vaccine. Assay used: immunoSEQ multiplex PCR; TCRdb lists only in-frame clones, some missing. Here the sample spans around 150,000 clones, roughly 88% being singletons. V lost 7 bases, J lost 0 bases, and 1 base stayed unmatched. CDR1 MDHEN and CDR2 SYDVKM come from the germline V gene. This CDR3 comprises 15 residues. The source is an adult who received the AZD1222 COVID-19 vaccine. The specimen was peripheral blood, collected 28 days after the second AZD1222 dose. This chain uses TRBV28 with TRBJ2-2; TRBD2 aligns across 11 bases. The CDR3, as DNA: TGTGCCAGCACTAGCGGGGGGACGAACACCGGGGAGCTGTTTTTT. Its translation is CASTSGGTNTGELFF.